Below are 5 T cell receptor beta chains sequenced from a single sample in a study of blood T cell repertoires in COVID-19 (dated by TCRdb to about 2020). Libraries were made using the immunoSEQ multiplex PCR assay. TCRdb carries this immuneACCESS record with in-frame sequences only. Its versions omit some clonotypes, under half of them owing to an unresolved V gene in the studies checked, with the rest unexplained. Here the sample has 200,000 to 300,000 clones; 85% occur a single time. The ten most abundant clones make up more than 6% of the sample. Material for sequencing was peripheral blood. The receptors here all came from a woman aged 55-69 years with active or convalescent COVID-19.

The chain uses TRBV7-9 and TRBJ2-5, with TRBD2 matching over 7 bases. Looked up from germline, CDR1 is SEHNR and CDR2 is FQNEAQ (reference sequence). Germline trimming cut 1 base from V and 2 bases from J; bases unmatched to any gene: 7. The CDR3 runs 16 residues. The CDR3 reads CASSLVLAEKQETQYF. CDR3 nucleotides: TGTGCCAGCAGCTTAGTTCTAGCGGAAAAACAAGAGACCCAGTACTTC.

The J gene is TRBJ2-7, the V gene TRBV10-3; 8 bases match TRBD2. The length of the CDR3 is 14 residues. V lost 5 bases to trimming and J lost 2 bases; unmatched junction nucleotides: 5. Germline V gene data show CDR1 as ENHRY and CDR2 as SYGVKD. The chain's CDR3 is CAISLLAETYEQYF. CDR3 nucleotides: TGTGCCATCAGTCTACTAGCGGAGACCTACGAGCAGTACTTC.

V gene TRBV2 combines with J gene TRBJ2-3; TRBD2 is a possible D gene (6 bases). In germline, CDR1 is SNHLY, CDR2 FYNNEI. The V end lost 4 bases, the J end lost 13 bases, and 18 bases lay between the germline ends. This CDR3 has 13 amino acids. The CDR3 DNA follows: TGTGCCAGCAGTGGCCTGGGAGGCCTCGGGGAGTATTTT. Its translation is CASSGLGGLGEYF.

This clone was seen only once. The rearrangement uses TRBV7-2 and TRBJ1-4; the D gene is possibly TRBD1 (5 bases). Trimming took off 5 bases at V and 8 bases at J, with 15 bases between the two ends. This CDR3 region has 14 residues. The germline V gene has CDR1 SGHTA and CDR2 FQGNSA. The CDR3 nucleotides read TGTGCCAGCAGCAGGGGCCTCCGCAGGGAAAAACTGTTTTTT. Amino acid sequence: CASSRGLRREKLFF.

As concerns this clone: The sample holds other DNA sequences that translate to the same CDR3. CDR3 sequence (DNA): TGTGCCAGCAGCTTAGGGCAGGGGAATGAAAAACTGTTTTTT. As protein: CASSLGQGNEKLFF. The gene calls are TRBV7-9 and TRBJ1-4; weak D call: TRBD1 (6 bases). Germline values: CDR1 SEHNR, CDR2 FQNEAQ (reference sequence). V lost 1 base and J 5 bases, leaving 8 bases between the germline ends. This CDR3 comprises 14 residues.